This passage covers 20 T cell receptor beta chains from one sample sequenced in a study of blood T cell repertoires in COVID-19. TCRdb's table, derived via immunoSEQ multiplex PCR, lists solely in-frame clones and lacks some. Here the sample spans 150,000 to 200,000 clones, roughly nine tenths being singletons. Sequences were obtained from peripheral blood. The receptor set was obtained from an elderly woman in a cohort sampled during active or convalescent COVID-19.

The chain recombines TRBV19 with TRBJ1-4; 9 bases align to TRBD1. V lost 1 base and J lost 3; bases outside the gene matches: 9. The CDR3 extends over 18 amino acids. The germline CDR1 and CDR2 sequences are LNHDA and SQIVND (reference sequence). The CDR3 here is CASSIGIWTGAPNEKLFF. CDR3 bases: TGTGCCAGTAGTATAGGGATATGGACAGGGGCGCCTAATGAAAAACTGTTTTTT.

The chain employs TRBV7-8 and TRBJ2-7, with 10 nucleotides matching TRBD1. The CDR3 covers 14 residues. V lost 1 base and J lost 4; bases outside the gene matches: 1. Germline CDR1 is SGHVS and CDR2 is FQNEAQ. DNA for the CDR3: TGTGCCAGCAGCTTAGGGGGACAGGGGTACGAGCAGTACGTC. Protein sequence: CASSLGGQGYEQYV.

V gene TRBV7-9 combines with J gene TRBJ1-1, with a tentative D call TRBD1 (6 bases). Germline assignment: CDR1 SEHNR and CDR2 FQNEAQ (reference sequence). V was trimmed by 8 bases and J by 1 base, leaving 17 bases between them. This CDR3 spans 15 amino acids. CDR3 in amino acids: CASYNRPGANTEAFF. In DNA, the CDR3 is TGTGCCAGCTACAATCGCCCAGGGGCGAACACTGAAGCTTTCTTT.

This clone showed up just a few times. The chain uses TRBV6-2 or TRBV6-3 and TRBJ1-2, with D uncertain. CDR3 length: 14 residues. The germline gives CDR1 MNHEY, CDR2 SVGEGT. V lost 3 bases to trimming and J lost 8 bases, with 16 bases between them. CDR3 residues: CASSYVGQRGGYTF. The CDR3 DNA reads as TGTGCCAGCAGTTATGTCGGGCAACGGGGAGGCTACACCTTC.

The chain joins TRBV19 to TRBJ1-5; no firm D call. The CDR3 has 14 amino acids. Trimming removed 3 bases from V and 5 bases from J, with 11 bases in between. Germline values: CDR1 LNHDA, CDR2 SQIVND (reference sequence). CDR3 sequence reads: CASSIGGLDQPQHF. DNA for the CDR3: TGTGCCAGTAGTATTGGAGGATTGGATCAGCCCCAGCATTTT.

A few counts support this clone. Here the CDR3 DNA reads TGCAGCGTTGAATCGACACCCTCCTTAAAGCACACCTTC. Protein product: CSVESTPSLKHTF. The chain carries TRBV29-1 and TRBJ1-2; D gene ambiguous. V was shortened by 2 bases and J by 12 bases, with 19 bases between the two germline ends. Germline CDR1 and CDR2: SQVTM and ANQGSEA. CDR3 length equals 13 residues.

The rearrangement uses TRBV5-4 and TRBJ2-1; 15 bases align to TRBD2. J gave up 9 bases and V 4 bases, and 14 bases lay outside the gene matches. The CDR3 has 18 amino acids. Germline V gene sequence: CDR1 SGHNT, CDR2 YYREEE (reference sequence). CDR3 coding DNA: TGTGCCAGCAGCCTGGGACTAGCGGGAGGCCTCAATCCTAGTGAGCAGTTCTTC. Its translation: CASSLGLAGGLNPSEQFF.

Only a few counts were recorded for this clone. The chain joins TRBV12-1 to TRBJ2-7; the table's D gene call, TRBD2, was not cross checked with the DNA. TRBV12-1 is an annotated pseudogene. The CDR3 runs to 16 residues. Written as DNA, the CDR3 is TGTGCCAGCAGCTTTGCCGGGACTAGCGAGTCCAACGGGCAGTACGTC. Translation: CASSFAGTSESNGQYV.

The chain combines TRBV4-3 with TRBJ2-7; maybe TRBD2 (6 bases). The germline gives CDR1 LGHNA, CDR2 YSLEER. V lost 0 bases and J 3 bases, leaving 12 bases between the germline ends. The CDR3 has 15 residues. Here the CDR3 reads CASSQDRSGGYEQYF. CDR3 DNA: TGCGCCAGCAGCCAAGATAGGTCCGGGGGCTACGAGCAGTACTTC.

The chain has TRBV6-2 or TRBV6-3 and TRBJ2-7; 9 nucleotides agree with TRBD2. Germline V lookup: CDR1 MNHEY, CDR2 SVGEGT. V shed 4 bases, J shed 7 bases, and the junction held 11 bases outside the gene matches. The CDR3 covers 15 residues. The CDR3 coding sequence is TGTGCCAGCAGTTTACTCAAGACTCTAGCGGGGGAGCAGTACGTC. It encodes CASSLLKTLAGEQYV.

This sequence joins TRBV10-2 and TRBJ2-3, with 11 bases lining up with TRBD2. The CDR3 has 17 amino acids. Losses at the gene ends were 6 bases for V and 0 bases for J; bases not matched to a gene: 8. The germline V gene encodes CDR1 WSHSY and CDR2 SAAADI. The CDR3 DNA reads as TGCGCCAGCAGAGCCTCTTGGACTAGCGGGAGCACAGATACGCAGTATTTT. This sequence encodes CASRASWTSGSTDTQYF.

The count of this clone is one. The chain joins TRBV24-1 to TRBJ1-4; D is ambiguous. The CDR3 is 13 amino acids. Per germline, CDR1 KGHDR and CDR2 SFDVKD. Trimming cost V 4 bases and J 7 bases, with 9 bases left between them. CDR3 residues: CATSDHRTEKLFF. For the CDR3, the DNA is TGTGCCACCAGTGACCATAGAACTGAAAAACTGTTTTTT.

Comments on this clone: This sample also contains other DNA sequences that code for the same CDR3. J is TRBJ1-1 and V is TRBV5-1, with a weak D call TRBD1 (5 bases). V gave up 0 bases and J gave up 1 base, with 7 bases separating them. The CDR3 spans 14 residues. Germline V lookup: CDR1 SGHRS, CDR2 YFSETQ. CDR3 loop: CASSLDRGNTEAFF. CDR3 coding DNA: TGCGCCAGCAGCTTGGATAGGGGGAACACTGAAGCTTTCTTT.

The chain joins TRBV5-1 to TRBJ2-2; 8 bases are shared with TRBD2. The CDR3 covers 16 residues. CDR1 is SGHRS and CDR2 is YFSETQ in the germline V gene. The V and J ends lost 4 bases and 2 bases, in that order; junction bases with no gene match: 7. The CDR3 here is CASSLRLARNTGELFF. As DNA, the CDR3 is TGCGCCAGCAGCCTGAGACTAGCGAGAAACACCGGGGAGCTGTTTTTT.

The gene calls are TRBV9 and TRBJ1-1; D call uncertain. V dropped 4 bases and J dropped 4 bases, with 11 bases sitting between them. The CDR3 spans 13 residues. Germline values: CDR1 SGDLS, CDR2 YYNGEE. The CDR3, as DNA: TGTGCCAGCAGCCAAAGGTCGGGCACTGAAGCTTTCTTT. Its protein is CASSQRSGTEAFF.

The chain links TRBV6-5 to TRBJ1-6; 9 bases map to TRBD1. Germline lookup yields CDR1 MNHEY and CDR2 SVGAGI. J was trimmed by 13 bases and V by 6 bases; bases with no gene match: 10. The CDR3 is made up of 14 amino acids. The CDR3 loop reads CASSPGQGLRPLHF. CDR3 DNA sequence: TGTGCCAGCAGCCCGGGACAGGGCTTGAGGCCCCTCCACTTT.

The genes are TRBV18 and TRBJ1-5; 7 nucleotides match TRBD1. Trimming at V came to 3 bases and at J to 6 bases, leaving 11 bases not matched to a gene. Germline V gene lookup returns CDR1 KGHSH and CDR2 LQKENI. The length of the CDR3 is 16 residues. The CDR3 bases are TGTGCCAGCTCACCCGGGACAGCTTCCCGTAGTCAGCCCCAGCATTTT. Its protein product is CASSPGTASRSQPQHF. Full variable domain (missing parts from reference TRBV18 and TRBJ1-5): NAGVMQNPRHLVRRRGQEARLRCSPMKGHSHVYWYRQLPEEGLKFMVYLQKENIIDESGMPKERFSAEFPKEGPSILRIQQVVRGDSAAYFCASSPGTASRSQPQHFGDGTRLSIL.

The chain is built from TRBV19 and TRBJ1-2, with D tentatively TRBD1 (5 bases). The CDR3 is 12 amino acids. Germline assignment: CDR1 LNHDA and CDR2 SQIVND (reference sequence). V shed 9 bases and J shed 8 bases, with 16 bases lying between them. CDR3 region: CASSWRGKGYTF. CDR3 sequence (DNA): TGTGCCAGCTCCTGGAGGGGTAAAGGCTACACCTTC.

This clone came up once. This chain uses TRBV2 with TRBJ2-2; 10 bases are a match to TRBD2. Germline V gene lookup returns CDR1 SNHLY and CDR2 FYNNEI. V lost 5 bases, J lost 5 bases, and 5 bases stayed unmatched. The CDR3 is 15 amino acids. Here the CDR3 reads CASSPLAGVTGELFF. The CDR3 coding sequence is TGTGCCAGCAGTCCCCTAGCGGGAGTTACCGGGGAGCTGTTTTTT. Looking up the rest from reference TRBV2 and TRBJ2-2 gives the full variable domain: EPEVTQTPSHQVTQMGQEVILRCVPISNHLYFYWYRQILGQKVEFLVSFYNNEISEKSEIFDDQFSVERPDGSNFTLKIRSTKLEDSAMYFCASSPLAGVTGELFFGEGSRLTVL.

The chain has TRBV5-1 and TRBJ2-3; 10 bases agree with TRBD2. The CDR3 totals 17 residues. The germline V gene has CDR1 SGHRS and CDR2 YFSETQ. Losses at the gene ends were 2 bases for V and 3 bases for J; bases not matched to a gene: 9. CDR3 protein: CASSFGLAGAATDTQYF. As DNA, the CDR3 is TGCGCCAGCAGCTTCGGGCTAGCGGGAGCGGCGACAGATACGCAGTATTTT.